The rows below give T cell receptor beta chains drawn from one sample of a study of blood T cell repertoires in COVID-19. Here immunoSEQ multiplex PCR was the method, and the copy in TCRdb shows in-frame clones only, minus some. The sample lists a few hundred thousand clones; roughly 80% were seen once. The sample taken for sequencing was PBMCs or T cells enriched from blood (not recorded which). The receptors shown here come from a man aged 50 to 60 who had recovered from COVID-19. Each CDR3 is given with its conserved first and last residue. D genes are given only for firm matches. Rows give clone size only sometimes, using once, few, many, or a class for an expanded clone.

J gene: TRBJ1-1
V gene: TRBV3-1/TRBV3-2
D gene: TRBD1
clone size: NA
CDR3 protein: CASSLGQGGFDTEAFF
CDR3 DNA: TGTGCCAGCAGCCTGGGACAGGGAGGTTTTGACACTGAAGCTTTCTTT

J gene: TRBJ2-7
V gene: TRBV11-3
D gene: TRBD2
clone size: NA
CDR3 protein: CASSPGTSSGEQYF
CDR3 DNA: TGTGCCAGCAGCCCCGGGACTAGCAGTGGCGAGCAGTACTTC

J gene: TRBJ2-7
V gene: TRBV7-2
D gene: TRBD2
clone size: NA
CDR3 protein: CASSSLAGELEQYF
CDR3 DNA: TGTGCCAGCAGCTCACTAGCGGGAGAGCTCGAGCAGTACTTC

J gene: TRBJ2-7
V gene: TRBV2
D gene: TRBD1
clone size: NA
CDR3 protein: CAKSRDRGNYEQYF
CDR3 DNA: TGTGCCAAGTCTCGGGACAGGGGCAATTACGAGCAGTACTTC

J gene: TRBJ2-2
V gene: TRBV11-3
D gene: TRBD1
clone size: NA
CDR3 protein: CASSLGFGQGGTGELFF
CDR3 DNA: TGTGCCAGCAGCTTAGGATTCGGACAGGGGGGCACCGGGGAGCTGTTTTTT

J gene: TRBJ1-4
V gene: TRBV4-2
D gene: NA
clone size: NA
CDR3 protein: CASSQDGPRSETNEKLFF
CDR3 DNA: TGTGCCAGCAGCCAAGATGGGCCCCGATCGGAAACTAATGAAAAACTGTTTTTT

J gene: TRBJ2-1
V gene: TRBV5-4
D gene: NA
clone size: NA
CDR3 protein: CASSPKNRGALYNEQFF
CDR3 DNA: TGTGCCAGCAGCCCGAAAAACCGGGGGGCTCTATACAATGAGCAGTTCTTC

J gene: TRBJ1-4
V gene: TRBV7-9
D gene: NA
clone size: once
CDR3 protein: CASSHPPLPGLTNEKLFF
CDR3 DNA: TGTGCCAGCAGCCATCCCCCGTTGCCGGGGTTAACTAATGAAAAACTGTTTTTT

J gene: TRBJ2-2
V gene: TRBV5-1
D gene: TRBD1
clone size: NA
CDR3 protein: CASRVGTANTGELFF
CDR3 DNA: TGCGCCAGCAGAGTGGGGACAGCGAACACCGGGGAGCTGTTTTTT

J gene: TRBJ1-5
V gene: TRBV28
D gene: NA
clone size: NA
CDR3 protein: CASRFQGRGQPQHF
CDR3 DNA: TGTGCCAGCAGATTTCAGGGGCGCGGGCAGCCCCAGCATTTT

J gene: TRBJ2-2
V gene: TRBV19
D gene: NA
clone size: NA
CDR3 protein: CASSILGGTGELFF
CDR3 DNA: TGTGCCAGTAGTATACTTGGCGGCACCGGGGAGCTGTTTTTT

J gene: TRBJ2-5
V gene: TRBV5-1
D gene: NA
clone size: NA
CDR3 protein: CASSSGSGLQETQYF
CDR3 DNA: TGCGCCAGCAGCTCTGGTAGCGGATTACAAGAGACCCAGTACTTC

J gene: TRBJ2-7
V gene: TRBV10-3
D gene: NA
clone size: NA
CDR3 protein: CAISESTGSSYEQYF
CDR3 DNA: TGTGCCATCAGTGAGTCGACAGGAAGCTCCTACGAGCAGTACTTC

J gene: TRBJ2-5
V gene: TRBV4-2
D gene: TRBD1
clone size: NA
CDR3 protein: CASSQGGQQGGETQYF
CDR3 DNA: TGTGCCAGCAGCCAAGGGGGGCAACAGGGGGGCGAGACCCAGTACTTC

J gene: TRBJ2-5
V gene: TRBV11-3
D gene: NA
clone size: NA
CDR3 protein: CASSLRGDYQETQYF
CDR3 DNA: TGTGCCAGCAGCTTAAGGGGGGACTATCAAGAGACCCAGTACTTC

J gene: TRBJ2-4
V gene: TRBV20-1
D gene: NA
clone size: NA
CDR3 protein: CSASTPTPAKNIQYF
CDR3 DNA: TGCAGTGCTAGTACTCCTACCCCGGCCAAAAACATTCAGTACTTC

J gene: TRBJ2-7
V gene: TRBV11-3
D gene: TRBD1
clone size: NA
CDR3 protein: CASSLSDRVPEQYF
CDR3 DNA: TGTGCCAGCAGCTTAAGTGACAGGGTGCCCGAGCAGTACTTC

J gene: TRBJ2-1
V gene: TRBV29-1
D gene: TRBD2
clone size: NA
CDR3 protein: CSVEAPRTGLAGGDEQFF
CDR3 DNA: TGCAGCGTTGAAGCCCCCCGGACAGGACTAGCGGGAGGTGATGAGCAGTTCTTC

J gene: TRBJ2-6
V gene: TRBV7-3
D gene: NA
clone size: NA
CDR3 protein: CASSPRGGTGSGANVLTF
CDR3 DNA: TGTGCCAGCAGCCCAAGAGGAGGAACCGGCTCTGGGGCCAACGTCCTGACTTTC

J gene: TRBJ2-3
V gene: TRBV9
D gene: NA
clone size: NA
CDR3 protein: CASSVEGGGRVDTQYF
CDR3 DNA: TGTGCCAGCAGCGTAGAGGGTGGGGGGAGAGTAGATACGCAGTATTTT

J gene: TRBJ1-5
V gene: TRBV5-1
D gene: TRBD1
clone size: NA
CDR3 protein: CASSRQGDQPQHF
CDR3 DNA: TGCGCCAGCAGCAGACAGGGCGATCAGCCCCAGCATTTT

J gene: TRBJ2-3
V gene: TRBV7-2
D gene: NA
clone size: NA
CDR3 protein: CASSYSGTSTDTQYF
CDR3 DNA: TGTGCCAGCAGCTACAGCGGAACTAGCACAGATACGCAGTATTTT

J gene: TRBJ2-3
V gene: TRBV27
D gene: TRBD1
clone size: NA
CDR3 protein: CASITPGQGLTDTQYF
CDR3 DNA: TGTGCCAGCATCACCCCGGGACAGGGATTAACAGATACGCAGTATTTT

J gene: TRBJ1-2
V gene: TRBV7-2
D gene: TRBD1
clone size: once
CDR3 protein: CASSGRDRSGYGYTF
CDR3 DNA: TGTGCCAGCAGCGGCCGGGACAGGTCCGGCTATGGCTACACCTTC

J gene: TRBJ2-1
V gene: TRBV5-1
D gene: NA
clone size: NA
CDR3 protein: CASSTGGTSSYNEQFF
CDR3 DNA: TGCGCCAGCAGCACCGGGGGAACAAGCTCCTACAATGAGCAGTTCTTC

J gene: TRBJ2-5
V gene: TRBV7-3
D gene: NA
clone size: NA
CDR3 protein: CASSLIGRKETQYF
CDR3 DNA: TGTGCCAGCAGCTTAATTGGGCGCAAAGAGACCCAGTACTTC

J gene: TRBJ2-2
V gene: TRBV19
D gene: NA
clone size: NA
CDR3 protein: CASRESGRGESGELFF
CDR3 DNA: TGTGCCAGTAGGGAGAGTGGCAGGGGAGAATCCGGGGAGCTGTTTTTT

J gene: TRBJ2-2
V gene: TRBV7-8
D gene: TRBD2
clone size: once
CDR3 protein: CASSSWTSGGGELFF
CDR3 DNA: TGTGCCAGCAGCTCTTGGACTAGCGGGGGCGGGGAGCTGTTTTTT

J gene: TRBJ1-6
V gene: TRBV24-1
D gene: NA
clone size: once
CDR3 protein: CATSDRHDGEDSYNSPLHF
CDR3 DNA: TGTGCCACCAGTGATCGCCACGATGGTGAGGACTCCTATAATTCACCCCTCCACTTT

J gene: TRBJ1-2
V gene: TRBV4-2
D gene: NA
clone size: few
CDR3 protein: CASSQDGSGGIVRHGYTF
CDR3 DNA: TGTGCCAGCAGCCAAGATGGGAGTGGCGGCATCGTTCGACATGGCTACACCTTC

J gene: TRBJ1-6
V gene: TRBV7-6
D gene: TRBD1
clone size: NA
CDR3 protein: CASSLSGPGQGSSPLHF
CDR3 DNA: TGTGCCAGCAGCTTGAGTGGCCCGGGACAGGGAAGTTCACCCCTCCACTTT

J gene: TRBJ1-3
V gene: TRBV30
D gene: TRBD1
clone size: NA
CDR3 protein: CAWGTGGRNTIYF
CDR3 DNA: TGTGCCTGGGGGACAGGGGGACGAAACACCATATATTTT

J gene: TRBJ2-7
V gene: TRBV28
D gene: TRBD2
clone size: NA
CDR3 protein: CASTPSRAGRVNEQYF
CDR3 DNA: TGTGCCAGCACCCCAAGCCGAGCCGGGAGGGTGAACGAGCAGTACTTC

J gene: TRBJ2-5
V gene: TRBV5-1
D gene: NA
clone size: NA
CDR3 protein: CASSLAVGVQETQYF
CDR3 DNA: TGCGCCAGCAGTCTTGCCGTCGGGGTCCAAGAGACCCAGTACTTC

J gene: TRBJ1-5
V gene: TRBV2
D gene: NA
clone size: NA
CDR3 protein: CASSKDKSNQPQHF
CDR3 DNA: TGTGCCAGCAGTAAGGACAAAAGCAATCAGCCCCAGCATTTT

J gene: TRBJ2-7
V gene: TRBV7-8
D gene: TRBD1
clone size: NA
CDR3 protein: CASSFRGQPWDEQYF
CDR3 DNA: TGTGCCAGCAGCTTTCGGGGACAGCCTTGGGACGAGCAGTACTTC

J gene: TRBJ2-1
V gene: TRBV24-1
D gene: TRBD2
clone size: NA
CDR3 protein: CATSDPAGTTYEQFF
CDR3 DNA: TGTGCCACCAGTGATCCAGCCGGGACTACTTATGAGCAGTTCTTC

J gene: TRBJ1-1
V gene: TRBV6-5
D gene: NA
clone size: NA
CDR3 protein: CASRGGVKAFF
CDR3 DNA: TGTGCCAGCAGGGGGGGAGTGAAAGCTTTCTTT

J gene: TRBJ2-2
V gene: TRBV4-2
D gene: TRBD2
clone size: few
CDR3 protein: CASSQSPQGGGAIGELFF
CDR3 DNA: TGTGCCAGCAGCCAAAGCCCCCAAGGCGGGGGGGCGATCGGGGAGCTGTTTTTT

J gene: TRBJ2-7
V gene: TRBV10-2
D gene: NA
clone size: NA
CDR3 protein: CASSGSGVYEQYF
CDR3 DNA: TGCGCCAGCAGTGGGTCAGGGGTCTACGAGCAGTACTTC

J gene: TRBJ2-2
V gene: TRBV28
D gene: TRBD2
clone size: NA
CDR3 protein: CAVGGTTNTGELFF
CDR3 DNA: TGTGCAGTCGGCGGGACTACGAACACCGGGGAGCTGTTTTTT

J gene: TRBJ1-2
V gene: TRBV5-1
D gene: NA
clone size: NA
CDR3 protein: CASSLEAGPRDGYTF
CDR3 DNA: TGCGCCAGCAGCTTGGAGGCAGGACCCAGGGATGGCTACACCTTC

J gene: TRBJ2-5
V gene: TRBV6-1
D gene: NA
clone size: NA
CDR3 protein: CASSEGQARETQYF
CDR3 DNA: TGTGCCAGCAGTGAAGGACAGGCAAGAGAGACCCAGTACTTC

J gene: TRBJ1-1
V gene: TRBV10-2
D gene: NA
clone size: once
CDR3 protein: CASSDRTVEAFF
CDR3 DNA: TGCGCCAGCAGTGACCGCACGGTTGAAGCTTTCTTT

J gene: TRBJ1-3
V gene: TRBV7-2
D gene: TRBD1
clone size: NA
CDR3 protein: CASSTGTGAGNTIYF
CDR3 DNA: TGTGCCAGCAGCACCGGGACAGGGGCTGGAAACACCATATATTTT

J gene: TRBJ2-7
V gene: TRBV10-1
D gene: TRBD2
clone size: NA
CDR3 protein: CASSELAGGSYEQYF
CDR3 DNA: TGCGCCAGCAGTGAGTTAGCGGGAGGCTCCTACGAGCAGTACTTC